These 9 T cell receptor beta chains originate from one sample sequenced in a study of blood T cell repertoires in COVID-19. Repertoires were generated with immunoSEQ multiplex PCR, while TCRdb's copy carries only in-frame clones and drops some. The sample carries around 70,000 clones, about 90% recorded once. Sequencing was carried out using peripheral blood. The receptors originated from a human donor in a cohort sampled during active COVID-19.

The chain uses TRBV10-2 and TRBJ2-1, with 9 bases that match TRBD2. J was trimmed by 6 bases and V by 5 bases; bases with no gene match: 5. The CDR3 has 14 amino acids. Germline lookup yields CDR1 WSHSY and CDR2 SAAADI. The CDR3 DNA follows: TGCGCCAGCAGTAAGGGACTAGCTGTCAATGAGCAGTTCTTC. This sequence encodes CASSKGLAVNEQFF.

V usage is TRBV4-3 and J usage is TRBJ1-3, with D unclear. CDR3 size: 16 residues. Looked up from germline, CDR1 is LGHNA and CDR2 is YSLEER. V gave up 2 bases and J gave up 4 bases, with 15 bases separating them. The chain's CDR3 is CASSQRAPARGNTIYF. The CDR3 DNA follows: TGCGCCAGCAGCCAAAGAGCCCCAGCTAGAGGAAACACCATATATTTT.

This clone was seen only once. The chain joins TRBV19 to TRBJ2-1; possible D gene TRBD1, 5 bases. The CDR3 runs to 16 residues. The V and J ends lost 6 bases and 0 bases respectively, with 15 bases between them. Germline assignment: CDR1 LNHDA and CDR2 SQIVND (reference sequence). CDR3 nucleotides: TGTGCCAGTAGCACCAGGGCAGCACCCTCCTACAATGAGCAGTTCTTC. Translation: CASSTRAAPSYNEQFF.

This clone was counted once. The J gene is TRBJ2-7, the V gene TRBV7-9; D is uncertain. The germline gives CDR1 SEHNR, CDR2 FQNEAQ (reference sequence). This CDR3 contains 13 residues. Trimming left V 5 bases short and J 3 bases short, with 11 bases between. The CDR3 coding sequence is TGTGCCAGCAGCCCTCTAAACGACTACGAGCAGTACTTC. This codes for CASSPLNDYEQYF.

In DNA form, the CDR3 reads TGTGCCAGCAGCGGGGACAGGGTCCCAAAACTACATTCCATGAACACTGAAGCTTTCTTT. It encodes CASSGDRVPKLHSMNTEAFF. The chain couples TRBV9 to TRBJ1-1; 9 bases align to TRBD1. After removal of 3 bases from V and 0 bases from J, the junction contained 18 bases not matched to a gene. Germline values: CDR1 SGDLS, CDR2 YYNGEE. This CDR3 region has 20 residues. Filled out from reference TRBV9 and TRBJ1-1, the complete variable domain reads DSGVTQTPKHLITATGQRVTLRCSPRSGDLSVYWYQQSLDQGLQFLIQYYNGEERAKGNILERFSAQQFPDLHSELNLSSLELGDSALYFCASSGDRVPKLHSMNTEAFFGQGTRLTVV.

This chain connects TRBV5-5 to TRBJ2-6, with D uncertain. V lost 3 bases and J 0 bases, leaving 10 bases between the germline ends. This CDR3 comprises 16 residues. Germline loops: CDR1 SGHKS, CDR2 YYEKEE (reference sequence). The CDR3 DNA is TGTGCCAGCAGCTCCCGGGTCTTCTCTGGGGCCAACGTCCTGACTTTC. Translating gives CASSSRVFSGANVLTF.

The chain joins TRBV7-2 to TRBJ1-2, with D maybe TRBD1 (5 bases). Germline lookup yields CDR1 SGHTA and CDR2 FQGNSA. CDR3 length: 16 residues. Trimming took off 2 bases at V and 2 bases at J, with 15 bases between the two ends. DNA for the CDR3: TGTGCCAGCAGCTTAAACGCAGGGTCGGAGAACTATGGCTACACCTTC. This codes for CASSLNAGSENYGYTF.

This clone was counted once. The gene calls are TRBV6-5 and TRBJ2-7; a possible D gene is TRBD2 (5 bases). CDR1 and CDR2 (germline): MNHEY, SVGAGI. The V end lost 4 bases, the J end lost 1 base, and 17 bases lay between the germline ends. This CDR3 region has 16 residues. The CDR3 region has the DNA TGTGCCAGCAGTTGGAGCCGGGGAATGGGGTCCTACGAGCAGTACTTC. Its protein is CASSWSRGMGSYEQYF.

CDR3 residues: CASSLELAGPNEQFF. In DNA form, the CDR3 reads TGCGCCAGCAGCTTGGAACTAGCGGGGCCCAATGAGCAGTTCTTC. The gene calls are TRBV5-1 and TRBJ2-1, with 10 positions matching TRBD2. The CDR3 contains 15 residues. Germline lookup yields CDR1 SGHRS and CDR2 YFSETQ. V shed 0 bases and J 6 bases; nucleotides not matched to a gene: 3. The full variable domain, rest sourced from reference TRBV5-1 and TRBJ2-1, is KAGVTQTPRYLIKTRGQQVTLSCSPISGHRSVSWYQQTPGQGLQFLFEYFSETQRNKGNFPGRFSGRQFSNSRSEMNVSTLELGDSALYLCASSLELAGPNEQFFGPGTRLTVL.